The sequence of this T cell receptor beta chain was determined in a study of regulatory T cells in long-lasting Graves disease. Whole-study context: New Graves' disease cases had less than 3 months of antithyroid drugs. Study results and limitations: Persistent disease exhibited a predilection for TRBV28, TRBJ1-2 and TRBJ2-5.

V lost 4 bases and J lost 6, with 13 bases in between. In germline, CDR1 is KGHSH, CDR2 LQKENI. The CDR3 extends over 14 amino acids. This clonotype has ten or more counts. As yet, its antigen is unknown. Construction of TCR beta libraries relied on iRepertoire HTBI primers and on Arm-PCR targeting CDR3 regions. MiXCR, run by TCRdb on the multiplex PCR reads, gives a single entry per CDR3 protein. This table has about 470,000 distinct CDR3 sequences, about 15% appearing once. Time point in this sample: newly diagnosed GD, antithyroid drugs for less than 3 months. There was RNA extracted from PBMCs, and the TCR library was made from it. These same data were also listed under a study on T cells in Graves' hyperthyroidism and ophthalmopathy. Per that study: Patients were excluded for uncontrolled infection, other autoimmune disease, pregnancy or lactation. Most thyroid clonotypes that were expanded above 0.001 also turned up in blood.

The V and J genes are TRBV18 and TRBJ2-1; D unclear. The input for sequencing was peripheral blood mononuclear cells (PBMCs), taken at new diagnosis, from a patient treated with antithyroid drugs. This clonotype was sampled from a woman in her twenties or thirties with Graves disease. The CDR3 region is CASSLASRANEQFF. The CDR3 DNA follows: TGTGCCAGCTCACTAGCCTCCCGGGCCAATGAGCAGTTCTTC.